The rows below give T cell receptor beta chains drawn from one sample of a study of T cell responses to AZD1222 COVID-19 vaccine. TCRdb's table, derived via immunoSEQ multiplex PCR, lists solely in-frame clones and lacks some. The sample records around 64,000 clones, about four fifths being singletons. The sequenced sample was peripheral blood, obtained 28 days after the second AZD1222 dose. The receptors derive from an adult who received the AZD1222 COVID-19 vaccine. Each CDR3 is given with its conserved first and last residue. A D gene is named only where the DNA matches it firmly. Clone size, where shown, is once, few, many, or a class for clones that have expanded.

J,D,V,size,CDR3,DNA
TRBJ1-4,-,TRBV25-1,few,CASSAQGLPNEKLFF,TGTGCCAGCAGTGCCCAGGGGTTACCTAATGAAAAACTGTTTTTT
TRBJ1-4,TRBD1,TRBV28,-,CASSLLGQGNEKLFF,TGTGCCAGCAGTTTACTCGGACAGGGGAATGAAAAACTGTTTTTT
TRBJ2-2,TRBD1,TRBV6-5,-,CASSYSGTGPTGELFF,TGTGCCAGCAGTTACTCAGGGACAGGGCCCACCGGGGAGCTGTTTTTT
TRBJ1-1,-,TRBV20-1,-,CSARDMRYTEAFF,TGCAGTGCTCGTGACATGAGGTACACTGAAGCTTTCTTT
TRBJ1-1,-,TRBV19,-,CASSSHRAMNTEAFF,TGTGCCAGTAGTTCCCACAGGGCCATGAACACTGAAGCTTTCTTT
TRBJ2-3,-,TRBV5-1,-,CASKGVRTDTQYF,TGCGCCAGCAAGGGGGTCAGGACAGATACGCAGTATTTT
TRBJ1-5,TRBD1,TRBV6-5,-,CASSLDRDQPQHF,TGTGCCAGCAGTTTGGACAGGGACCAGCCCCAGCATTTT
TRBJ2-7,-,TRBV5-1,-,CASSLGTDYEQYF,TGCGCCAGCAGCTTGGGGACGGACTACGAGCAGTACTTC
TRBJ2-3,-,TRBV4-3,-,CASSQEGSGGTDTQYF,TGCGCCAGCAGCCAAGAGGGTAGCGGAGGCACAGATACGCAGTATTTT
TRBJ1-1,-,TRBV19,once,CASSIALSETEAFF,TGTGCCAGTAGTATAGCCCTTAGCGAGACTGAAGCTTTCTTT
TRBJ2-7,TRBD2,TRBV4-2,few,CASSQEAELAGDPLYEQYF,TGTGCCAGCAGCCAAGAAGCGGAACTAGCGGGGGATCCACTCTACGAGCAGTACTTC
TRBJ2-3,-,TRBV6-4,-,CASSDSVGSVDTQYF,TGTGCCAGCAGTGACTCGGTGGGGAGCGTAGATACGCAGTATTTT
TRBJ1-4,-,TRBV3-1/TRBV3-2,-,CASSQTGGAVTNEKLFF,TGTGCCAGCAGCCAAACGGGGGGCGCGGTAACTAATGAAAAACTGTTTTTT
TRBJ2-3,-,TRBV7-2,once,CASSLGGPSTDTQYF,TGTGCCAGCAGCTTAGGCGGCCCGAGCACAGATACGCAGTATTTT
TRBJ1-4,TRBD1,TRBV9,-,CASSVGGTGTNEKLFF,TGTGCCAGCAGCGTGGGAGGGACAGGGACTAATGAAAAACTGTTTTTT
TRBJ1-2,-,TRBV2,-,CASSEQGYFYGYTF,TGTGCCAGCAGTGAACAGGGCTACTTCTATGGCTACACCTTC
TRBJ2-2,TRBD2,TRBV6-5,-,CASSRRGVVTGELFF,TGTGCCAGCAGTCGTCGGGGGGTTGTCACCGGGGAGCTGTTTTTT
TRBJ2-7,-,TRBV5-1,-,CASSEVVEPYEQYF,TGCGCCAGCAGCGAGGTAGTGGAGCCCTACGAGCAGTACTTC
TRBJ2-1,TRBD1,TRBV4-1,once,CASSHYRGDYNEQFF,TGCGCCAGCAGCCACTACAGGGGGGACTACAATGAGCAGTTCTTC
TRBJ2-1,TRBD1,TRBV24-1,-,CATSRTGVNEQFF,TGTGCCACCAGTCGTACAGGGGTAAATGAGCAGTTCTTC
TRBJ2-7,TRBD2,TRBV9,-,CASSAWTSAIEQYF,TGTGCCAGCAGCGCCTGGACTAGCGCGATCGAGCAGTACTTC
TRBJ2-7,TRBD1,TRBV6-6,-,CASSSLPGQGGYEQYF,TGTGCCAGCAGTTCACTCCCGGGACAGGGAGGCTACGAGCAGTACTTC
TRBJ2-3,-,TRBV7-9,-,CASSLDSDTQYF,TGTGCCAGCAGCTTGGACTCAGATACGCAGTATTTT
TRBJ1-5,TRBD1,TRBV27,once,CASSQDRGLSNQPQHF,TGTGCCAGCAGTCAGGACAGGGGTTTAAGCAATCAGCCCCAGCATTTT
TRBJ1-1,-,TRBV4-1,-,CASSQSAGGNLNTEAFF,TGCGCCAGCAGCCAAAGCGCGGGGGGGAACTTGAACACTGAAGCTTTCTTT
TRBJ1-1,-,TRBV18,few,CASLSQNTEAFF,TGTGCCAGCCTGAGTCAGAACACTGAAGCTTTCTTT
TRBJ2-7,-,TRBV19,-,CASTEKGQGYEQYF,TGTGCCAGTACTGAGAAGGGGCAGGGGTACGAGCAGTACTTC
TRBJ2-5,-,TRBV12-3/TRBV12-4,-,CASSLRLTQYF,TGTGCCAGCAGTTTAAGGTTAACCCAGTACTTC
TRBJ2-2,TRBD2,TRBV5-8,-,CASSSSGGRTGELFF,TGTGCCAGCAGCTCTAGCGGGGGGCGTACCGGGGAGCTGTTTTTT
TRBJ1-1,-,TRBV9,-,CASSASGIDTEAFF,TGTGCCAGCAGCGCGTCAGGGATTGACACTGAAGCTTTCTTT
TRBJ2-1,TRBD1,TRBV14,-,CASSQDDLDRGLFNEQFF,TGTGCCAGCAGCCAAGATGACCTGGACAGGGGGCTTTTCAATGAGCAGTTCTTC
TRBJ1-2,-,TRBV6-2/TRBV6-3,-,CASSYQYYGYTF,TGTGCCAGCAGTTACCAGTACTATGGCTACACCTTC
TRBJ2-1,-,TRBV3-1/TRBV3-2,-,CASSQVINGLLGGANNEQFF,TGTGCCAGCAGCCAAGTGATAAACGGCCTTTTGGGGGGGGCAAACAATGAGCAGTTCTTC
TRBJ2-3,-,TRBV24-1,-,CATSETHGGTDTQYF,TGTGCCACCAGTGAGACGCATGGAGGGACAGATACGCAGTATTTT
TRBJ2-1,TRBD2,TRBV5-1,-,CASSYLAGTSGVREQFF,TGCGCCAGCAGCTATTTGGCCGGGACTAGCGGGGTTAGGGAGCAGTTCTTC
TRBJ2-2,-,TRBV29-1,-,CSVKGESGELFF,TGCAGCGTTAAAGGGGAGTCCGGGGAGCTGTTTTTT
TRBJ1-1,-,TRBV6-1,-,CASSEAHWEGREDTEAFF,TGTGCCAGCAGTGAAGCGCATTGGGAAGGGAGGGAGGACACTGAAGCTTTCTTT
TRBJ2-1,-,TRBV7-9,-,CASVIDLAAYNEQFF,TGTGCCAGCGTGATAGACCTAGCTGCCTACAATGAGCAGTTCTTC
TRBJ1-5,-,TRBV4-3,once,CASSQDREQPQHF,TGCGCCAGCAGCCAAGATCGGGAACAGCCCCAGCATTTT
TRBJ1-2,-,TRBV19,-,CASSSVGAADYGYTF,TGTGCCAGTAGTTCCGTTGGGGCAGCGGACTATGGCTACACCTTC
TRBJ1-2,TRBD1,TRBV28,-,CASSPRDRGDYGYTF,TGTGCCAGCAGTCCCCGGGACAGGGGTGACTATGGCTACACCTTC
TRBJ2-3,-,TRBV28,-,CASSLTGSTDTQYF,TGTGCCAGCAGTTTGACGGGGAGCACAGATACGCAGTATTTT
TRBJ1-1,-,TRBV10-3,-,CAITPDPESGGTFF,TGTGCCATCACCCCGGACCCTGAGAGTGGCGGGACTTTCTTT
TRBJ2-2,-,TRBV7-6,-,CASSLARVGNYDGELFF,TGTGCCAGCAGCTTAGCGCGTGTCGGGAACTATGACGGGGAGCTGTTTTTT
TRBJ1-1,-,TRBV15,-,CATSSGQTNTEAFF,TGTGCCACCAGCAGTGGACAGACGAACACTGAAGCTTTCTTT
TRBJ1-5,TRBD1,TRBV6-5,-,CASSTGGGQPQHF,TGTGCCAGCAGTACAGGGGGCGGTCAGCCCCAGCATTTT
TRBJ1-5,-,TRBV5-8,-,CASSGYRESNQPQHF,TGTGCCAGCAGCGGGTACAGGGAGAGCAATCAGCCCCAGCATTTT
TRBJ1-1,-,TRBV11-2,few,CASTFGGSTEAFF,TGTGCCAGCACGTTTGGGGGGTCCACTGAAGCTTTCTTT
TRBJ2-7,-,TRBV7-9,-,CASSHYPGGHEQYF,TGTGCCAGCAGCCATTATCCGGGGGGCCACGAGCAGTACTTC
TRBJ2-3,TRBD2,TRBV5-4,-,CASSLPLSGTRDTQYF,TGTGCCAGCAGCTTGCCGTTAAGCGGGACGAGGGATACGCAGTATTTT
TRBJ1-2,-,TRBV12-3/TRBV12-4,-,CASSRGGYGYTF,TGTGCCAGCAGTCGGGGGGGCTATGGCTACACCTTC